This passage covers 5 T cell receptor beta chains from one sample sequenced in a study of beta chain features in type 1 diabetes. Every isolated RNA sample was fully reverse transcribed, so sequencing captured expressed TCRB transcripts. Here immunoSEQ multiplex PCR was the method, and the copy in TCRdb shows in-frame clones only, minus some. The data contain approximately 340,000 clones, about 15% of them seen just once; the ten biggest clones take up approximately 0.02%. The sequenced sample was naive CD4+ T cells from blood. Receptors were obtained from a woman aged 18-35 years in good health.

The chain is built from TRBV7-2 and TRBJ2-5, with D possibly matching TRBD2 (5 bases). The CDR3 length is 12 residues. Germline CDR1 and CDR2: SGHTA and FQGNSA. Deletions cut 6 bases from V and 5 bases from J, with 10 bases between. CDR3 nucleotide sequence: TGTGCCAGCAGAGAAGGCGGGGAGACCCAGTACTTC. This translates into CASREGGETQYF.

This clone occurred a few times. The chain uses TRBV13 and TRBJ1-5; D may be TRBD1 (5 bases). The V gene lost 6 bases and the J gene lost 3 bases, with 12 bases spanning the gap. The CDR3 covers 14 residues. CDR1 and CDR2 (germline): PRHDT, FYEKMQ (reference sequence). This CDR3 is CASSLRGNNQPQHF. CDR3 nucleotide sequence: TGTGCCAGCAGTTTAAGGGGTAACAATCAGCCCCAGCATTTT.

The V gene is TRBV28, the J gene TRBJ1-5, with no clear D. CDR1 is MDHEN and CDR2 is SYDVKM in the germline V gene. This CDR3 comprises 12 residues. The V gene lost 7 bases and the J gene lost 5 bases, with 9 bases spanning the gap. CDR3 DNA: TGTGCCAGCAAAGAGATCGATCAGCCCCAGCATTTT. Translated: CASKEIDQPQHF.

This clone was seen a few times. The V gene is TRBV29-1, the J gene TRBJ2-3, with TRBD2 identical over 9 bases. The CDR3 extends over 13 amino acids. With 1 base clipped from V and 5 bases from J, the junction kept 1 base outside the gene matches. Germline V gene data show CDR1 as SQVTM and CDR2 as ANQGSEA. DNA for the CDR3: TGCAGCGTTGAAGTACTAGCGGGAGATACGCAGTATTTT. As protein: CSVEVLAGDTQYF.

This clone was seen a handful of times. The gene calls are TRBV4-2 and TRBJ2-1; tentative D call: TRBD2 (6 bases). Trimming pared 0 bases from V and 10 bases from J, leaving 13 bases between. Looked up from germline, CDR1 is LGHNA and CDR2 is YNFKEQ. The CDR3 contains 14 residues. CDR3 in DNA: TGTGCCAGCAGCCAAGATCCCCTTAGCGGAGAGCAGTTCTTC. The encoded protein is CASSQDPLSGEQFF.